A single T cell receptor (beta chain) is shown here with its context. This sample is drawn from a study of blood T cell repertoires in COVID-19. The wider study: Acute and convalescent COVID-19 specimens originated in the United States, Italy and Spain. Nucleic acid was either cDNA or gDNA, and it came from T cells, B-cell-depleted T cells, or PBMCs.

Original handling: Nucleated cell counts were estimated from reference gene primer amplification. Produced via immunoSEQ multiplex PCR; TCRdb's table is partial and in-frame only. The V and J calls and the clone size are those of that table, but D and trimming were determined from the DNA. Found here are about 72,000 clones, more than 70% of them singletons; the top ten hold under 40%. Germline V gives CDR1 MGHRA, CDR2 YSYEKL. The CDR3 totals 14 residues. Losses at the gene ends were 4 bases for V and 1 base for J; bases not matched to a gene: 1. The source material was peripheral blood. V and J are TRBV4-1 and TRBJ2-3; 8 bases are a match to TRBD2. The origin of this receptor is a woman over 75 with active or convalescent COVID-19. The CDR3 loop is CASSPRGGTDTQYF. The CDR3 nucleotides are TGCGCCAGCAGCCCGCGGGGGGGCACAGATACGCAGTATTTT.